These 29 T cell receptor beta chains share one sample of origin, sequenced in a study of identical twins. From the 5' RACE reads, TCRdb called clonotypes with MiXCR, one entry per CDR3 protein. The sample has a few hundred thousand distinct CDR3 sequences, 9.5% to 15% seen once; the top ten hold more than 3.5%. This sample was shared with a second study, whose subject was yellow fever vaccine responses in identical twins.

The sequencing sample was made of memory (CD45RO+) T cells sorted from blood. The source of these receptors is a woman aged 18-35 years in good health.

This chain joins TRBV3-1 and TRBJ1-4; a possible D gene is TRBD1 (5 bases). V lost 0 bases to trimming and J lost 5 bases, with 10 bases between them. This CDR3 comprises 15 residues. Germline V gene lookup returns CDR1 LGHDT and CDR2 YNNKEL (reference sequence). The CDR3 sequence: CASSQEWGSNEKLFF. CDR3 bases: TGTGCCAGCAGCCAAGAATGGGGGTCGAATGAAAAACTGTTTTTT.

This clonotype showed up many times. This sequence joins TRBV20-1 and TRBJ2-1, with TRBD2 identical over 9 bases. The junction had 11 bases not matched to a gene; V was cut back by 6 bases and J by 8 bases. There are 14 residues in the CDR3. From germline, CDR1 is DFQATT and CDR2 SNEGSKA (reference sequence). CDR3 sequence (DNA): TGCAGTGCGTCGGCGAGCGGGAGGTTGGATGAGCAGTTCTTC. Protein product: CSASASGRLDEQFF.

The chain links TRBV9 to TRBJ2-3; D is uncertain. Germline lookup yields CDR1 SGDLS and CDR2 YYNGEE. The CDR3 covers 14 residues. Trimming stripped 2 bases from V and 1 base from J, with 8 bases between. CDR3 protein: CASSVDGRTDTQYF. CDR3 DNA sequence: TGTGCCAGCAGCGTTGACGGACGCACAGATACGCAGTATTTT.

The V call is TRBV28, the J call TRBJ2-5; TRBD2 matches at 13 bases. The germline V gene has CDR1 MDHEN and CDR2 SYDVKM. This CDR3 has 16 residues. After removal of 2 bases from V and 2 bases from J, the junction contained 2 bases not matched to a gene. CDR3: CASSLGGLAGQETQYF. DNA for the CDR3: TGTGCCAGCAGTTTAGGGGGACTAGCGGGACAAGAGACCCAGTACTTC.

This clonotype showed up just a few times. This chain connects TRBV2 to TRBJ2-3; 7 nucleotides match TRBD1. Germline V CDR1 and CDR2: SNHLY, FYNNEI. The CDR3 has 12 amino acids. J lost 8 bases, V lost 8 bases, and 7 bases had no gene match. The CDR3 nucleotides are TGTGCCAGCGTGGGCTACAGGGGTACGCAGTATTTT. Translation: CASVGYRGTQYF.

The rearrangement uses TRBV7-9 and TRBJ2-2; 7 bases match TRBD2. CDR1 is SEHNR and CDR2 is FQNEAQ in the germline V gene (reference sequence). The CDR3 totals 15 residues. J lost 1 base, V lost 6 bases, and 5 bases had no gene match. The CDR3 here is CASRTGGLNTGELFF. CDR3 bases: TGTGCCAGCAGGACCGGGGGGTTGAACACCGGGGAGCTGTTTTTT.

The table lists this clonotype with a few counts. The chain employs TRBV28 and TRBJ2-5; D is possibly TRBD1 (6 bases). Germline values: CDR1 MDHEN, CDR2 SYDVKM. CDR3 size: 15 residues. Trimming stripped 4 bases from V and 5 bases from J, with 17 bases between. The CDR3 sequence is CASSSTGDRRETQYF. The CDR3 DNA reads as TGTGCCAGCAGTTCGACAGGCGATCGGCGTGAGACCCAGTACTTC.

This clonotype was picked up a small number of times. The chain recombines TRBV28 with TRBJ2-4; unclear D gene. The CDR3 is made up of 16 amino acids. Trimming left V 5 bases short and J 1 base short, with 15 bases between. Germline CDR1 is MDHEN and CDR2 is SYDVKM. The CDR3 loop reads CASSKYRAGAKNIQYF. DNA of the CDR3: TGTGCCAGCAGTAAATATCGAGCCGGGGCCAAAAACATTCAGTACTTC.

This chain uses TRBV7-3 with TRBJ2-2; no clear D gene. CDR3 length: 15 amino acids. The V gene's germline CDR1 is SGHTA and CDR2 FQGTGA. The ends were cut back, 2 bases at V and 2 bases at J, with 9 bases in the middle. CDR3 sequence reads: CASSLDPRNTGELFF. CDR3 bases: TGTGCCAGCAGCTTAGATCCCCGAAACACCGGGGAGCTGTTTTTT.

This clonotype showed up just a few times. The genes are TRBV6-4 and TRBJ2-1; D remains ambiguous. Germline-derived CDR1 and CDR2 are MRHNA and SNTAGT. V was shortened by 8 bases and J by 6 bases, with 14 bases between the two germline ends. CDR3 length: 13 amino acids. The CDR3 DNA sequence: TGTGCCAGCGGCCTAGGAGTTGGCAATGAGCAGTTCTTC. It specifies CASGLGVGNEQFF.

This chain joins TRBV2 and TRBJ2-7, with D perhaps TRBD1 or TRBD2 (5 bases each). Deletions cut 7 bases from V and 4 bases from J, with 14 bases between. Germline CDR1 reads SNHLY; CDR2 reads FYNNEI. This CDR3 is 13 amino acids long. Written as DNA, the CDR3 is TGTGCCAGCACAGACCGGGGCGATTACGAGCAGTACTTC. Amino acid sequence: CASTDRGDYEQYF.

This clonotype has more than one count but fewer than ten. The chain links TRBV6-2 or TRBV6-3 to TRBJ2-2; a possible D gene is TRBD2 (6 bases). Trimming took 2 bases from V and 7 from J, leaving 14 bases between them. Per germline, CDR1 MNHEY and CDR2 SVGEGT. This CDR3 region has 15 residues. CDR3 sequence: CASSYPRGLVGELFF. CDR3 coding DNA: TGTGCCAGCAGTTACCCACGGGGGTTGGTCGGGGAGCTGTTTTTT.

This clonotype was seen ten or more times. The J gene is TRBJ2-1, the V gene TRBV7-6; the D gene is possibly TRBD1 (5 bases). With 5 bases removed from V and 3 bases from J, the gap between germline ends came to 8 bases. The CDR3 runs to 13 residues. Germline CDR1 is SGHVS and CDR2 is FNYEAQ. This chain's CDR3 is CASSQDNYNEQFF. The CDR3 region has the DNA TGTGCCAGCAGCCAGGACAACTACAATGAGCAGTTCTTC. Full variable domain (missing parts from reference TRBV7-6 and TRBJ2-1): GAGVSQSPRYKVTKRGQDVALRCDPISGHVSLYWYRQALGQGPEFLTYFNYEAQQDKSGLPNDRFSAERPEGSISTLTIQRTEQRDSAMYRCASSQDNYNEQFFGPGTRLTVL.

The gene calls are TRBV11-2 and TRBJ2-7, with TRBD2 identical over 13 bases. CDR3 length equals 16 residues. V was pared by 5 bases and J by 5 bases, with 9 bases of the junction left unmatched. Per the germline V gene, CDR1 is SGHAT and CDR2 is FQNNGV. DNA of the CDR3: TGTGCCAGCAGCCCTCGGACTAGCGGGAGATCCGACGAGCAGTACTTC. Translated: CASSPRTSGRSDEQYF.

This chain joins TRBV30 and TRBJ2-3, with D perhaps TRBD2 (5 bases). The CDR3 sequence is 15 residues long. Trimming stripped 0 bases from V and 2 bases from J, with 12 bases between. From germline, CDR1 is GTSNPN and CDR2 SVGIG (reference sequence). This chain's CDR3 is CAWSVPGMITDTQYF. CDR3 coding DNA: TGTGCCTGGAGTGTACCCGGGATGATCACAGATACGCAGTATTTT.

Only a few counts were recorded for this clonotype. The chain recombines TRBV14 with TRBJ2-5; D gene ambiguous. The CDR3 covers 15 residues. Trimming cost V 1 base and J 5 bases, with 14 bases left between them. The germline V gene encodes CDR1 SGHDN and CDR2 FVKESK. CDR3 region: CASSQVAVETETQYF. The CDR3 DNA follows: TGTGCCAGCAGCCAAGTAGCAGTAGAAACGGAGACCCAGTACTTC.

This clonotype has more than one count but fewer than ten. Here the CDR3 DNA reads TGTGCCAGCAGCCGATTCGGGGGGACCGGGGAGCTGTTTTTT. This translates into CASSRFGGTGELFF. The V and J genes are TRBV9 and TRBJ2-2, with TRBD2 matching over 7 bases. The CDR3 extends over 14 amino acids. V lost 4 bases, J lost 5 bases, and 5 bases stayed unmatched. Per germline, CDR1 SGDLS and CDR2 YYNGEE.

The chain carries TRBV11-3 and TRBJ2-2, with a weak D call TRBD1 (6 bases). Germline values: CDR1 SGHNT, CDR2 YENEEA. V was cut by 0 bases and J by 6 bases, with 14 bases left in between. The CDR3 consists of 16 residues. CDR3 loop: CASSLDSGQLAGELFF. DNA for the CDR3: TGTGCCAGCAGCTTAGATTCCGGACAGTTGGCCGGGGAGCTGTTTTTT.

This clonotype occurred many times. CDR3 coding DNA: TGTGCCAGCAGCCATTCTGGAAACACCATATATTTT. This encodes CASSHSGNTIYF. The J gene is TRBJ1-3, the V gene TRBV12-3 or TRBV12-4; no clear D gene. V lost 6 bases and J lost 1, with 4 bases in between. There are 12 residues in the CDR3.

Written as DNA, the CDR3 is TGTGCCAGCAGCTTAATAGGGGAGAACACTGAAGCTTTCTTT. Translating gives CASSLIGENTEAFF. The V gene is TRBV7-3, the J gene TRBJ1-1, with D perhaps matching TRBD1 (5 bases). Germline V lookup: CDR1 SGHTA, CDR2 FQGTGA. This CDR3 spans 14 amino acids. V was shortened by 1 base and J by 1 base, with 7 bases between the two germline ends.

This clonotype appeared a few times. The V and J genes are TRBV18 and TRBJ2-1; D is ambiguous. Germline V CDR1 and CDR2: KGHSH, LQKENI. V dropped 3 bases and J dropped 6 bases, with 9 bases sitting between them. The CDR3 has 13 amino acids. The CDR3 sequence: CASSPALGNEQFF. The CDR3 DNA reads TGTGCCAGCTCACCGGCCCTGGGCAATGAGCAGTTCTTC. The variable domain in full, completed from reference TRBV18 and TRBJ2-1, reads NAGVMQNPRHLVRRRGQEARLRCSPMKGHSHVYWYRQLPEEGLKFMVYLQKENIIDESGMPKERFSAEFPKEGPSILRIQQVVRGDSAAYFCASSPALGNEQFFGPGTRLTVL.

Only a few counts were recorded for this clonotype. The chain is built from TRBV6-2 or TRBV6-3 and TRBJ2-3; D might be TRBD2 (5 bases). CDR3 length equals 15 residues. The V gene lost 7 bases and the J gene lost 3 bases, with 17 bases spanning the gap. The germline V gene encodes CDR1 MNHEY and CDR2 SVGEGT. The CDR3 sequence is CASTKRGLSTDTQYF. The CDR3 bases are TGTGCCAGCACCAAACGCGGGCTATCGACAGATACGCAGTATTTT.

This clonotype was counted a few times. The gene calls are TRBV15 and TRBJ2-3; D is undetermined. V was trimmed by 0 bases and J by 4 bases, leaving 5 bases between them. Looked up from germline, CDR1 is LNHNV and CDR2 is YYDKDF (reference sequence). This CDR3 contains 13 residues. The CDR3 DNA sequence: TGTGCCACCAGCAGAGATCCCTCAGATACGCAGTATTTT. Amino acid sequence: CATSRDPSDTQYF.

Notes on this clonotype: One junction end disagrees with the germline gene, perhaps due to a read error. The chain employs TRBV5-6 and TRBJ2-7, with D hard to call. Germline CDR1 is SGHDT and CDR2 is YYEEEE. The CDR3 is 12 amino acids. CDR3 coding DNA: TGTGCCATCAGCCCGGACCTCTACGAGCAGTACTTC. Protein product: CAISPDLYEQYF.

V is TRBV11-2 and J is TRBJ2-1; 9 nucleotides align to TRBD2. This CDR3 has 17 amino acids. Germline V gene lookup returns CDR1 SGHAT and CDR2 FQNNGV. V was clipped by 4 bases and J by 5 bases; unmatched bases: 12. The CDR3 loop is CASSSGVLAGSHNEQFF. The CDR3 nucleotides are TGTGCCAGCAGCTCTGGGGTTCTAGCGGGATCTCACAATGAGCAGTTCTTC.

The V gene is TRBV4-2, the J gene TRBJ2-3; unclear D gene. The CDR3 is 13 amino acids. The ends were cut back, 0 bases at V and 11 bases at J, with 12 bases in the middle. CDR1 is LGHNA and CDR2 is YNFKEQ in the germline V gene. DNA for the CDR3: TGTGCCAGCAGCCAAGAAACTTCAGGCATGCAGTATTTT. It is translated as CASSQETSGMQYF.

This clonotype appeared many times. This chain connects TRBV28 to TRBJ2-2; D possibly corresponds to TRBD1 (6 bases). V lost 6 bases to trimming and J lost 1 base, with 12 bases between them. This CDR3 has 15 residues. Per germline, CDR1 MDHEN and CDR2 SYDVKM. For the CDR3, the DNA is TGTGCCAGCAGACCCGGACAGATGAACACCGGGGAGCTGTTTTTT. It specifies CASRPGQMNTGELFF. Complete variable domain (other parts from reference TRBV28 and TRBJ2-2): DVKVTQSSRYLVKRTGEKVFLECVQDMDHENMFWYRQDPGLGLRLIYFSYDVKMKEKGDIPEGYSVSREKKERFSLILESASTNQTSMYLCASRPGQMNTGELFFGEGSRLTVL.

This rearrangement joins TRBV5-1 to TRBJ2-3, with unresolved D. The germline V gene encodes CDR1 SGHRS and CDR2 YFSETQ. V lost 0 bases, J lost 4 bases, and 9 bases lay in between. The CDR3 has 14 amino acids. The chain's CDR3 is CASSLAGQADTQYF. CDR3 DNA sequence: TGCGCCAGCAGCTTGGCCGGTCAAGCAGATACGCAGTATTTT.

This clonotype was observed a few times. The chain recombines TRBV18 with TRBJ2-1; D unresolved. The CDR3 is 12 residues long. V was shortened by 0 bases and J by 11 bases, with 8 bases between the two germline ends. Germline-derived CDR1 and CDR2 are KGHSH and LQKENI. CDR3 DNA: TGTGCCAGCTCACCACCGATGGTGAAGCAGTTCTTC. This sequence encodes CASSPPMVKQFF.